The present T cell receptor beta chain was sequenced within a study of CD4 T cells in relation to SARS-CoV-2 and coronaviruses. The repertoire was sequenced with immunoSEQ multiplex PCR; TCRdb's copy has only in-frame clones and lacks some. The sample lists roughly 16,000 clones, 75% to 85% occurring once. This CDR3 spans 16 amino acids. Germline assignment: CDR1 SGHRS and CDR2 YFSETQ. The germline V and J ends were trimmed by 0 bases and 2 bases, with 15 bases remaining between them. Findings and caveats of the study: Samples before the pandemic and after infection were not matched within any donor.

This clone occurred a few times. Its target is unknown. The unexposed donors gave CD4+ T cells in about 2011-2019, prior to COVID-19. The cells were cultured for under twelve days before CD4+ T cells were isolated. As cell numbers allowed, unexposed-donor CD4+ T cells faced SARS-CoV-2 S/N and four cold-coronavirus spikes. Half the medium was replaced with IL-2 medium on days 3 and 7. Sample: CD4+ T cells from PBMCs, cultured in vitro. This sequence joins TRBV5-1 and TRBJ2-7; the D call may be TRBD1 or TRBD2 (5 bases each). The TCR comes from a human donor in good health. This chain's CDR3 is CASSLAARGRPYEQYF. CDR3 sequence (DNA): TGCGCCAGCAGCTTGGCCGCCCGGGGCCGACCCTACGAGCAGTACTTC.